These T cell receptor beta chains were read from a single sample in a study of OX40 agonist ivuxolimab in advanced cancers. Using immunoSEQ multiplex PCR, the repertoire was profiled, and TCRdb retains in-frame clones only, with some absent. The table records under 25,000 clones, 85% to 90% of them present only once. Sequencing was performed on CD4+ or CD8+ T cells sorted from blood, taken in a trial of the OX40 agonist ivuxolimab. The source of these receptors is an adult with an advanced solid tumor such as melanoma, head and neck, liver or kidney cancer. CDR3s include the opening cysteine and the closing phenylalanine or tryptophan. D genes are given only for firm matches. Clone sizes are given selectively: once, few, many, or a class where the clone is expanded.

j_call v_call clone_size d_call cdr3_aa cdr3_nt
TRBJ2-7 TRBV27 few - CASSVQGILRHEQYF TGTGCCAGCAGCGTCCAGGGGATCCTTCGCCACGAGCAGTACTTC
TRBJ2-3 TRBV5-5 - TRBD2 CASSAGEGSTDTQYF TGTGCCAGCAGCGCCGGGGAGGGGAGCACAGATACGCAGTATTTT
TRBJ1-1 TRBV11-2 - - CASSFPSFEAFF TGTGCCAGCAGCTTCCCGTCGTTTGAAGCTTTCTTT
TRBJ2-7 TRBV9 once TRBD1 CASSVGQGAVEQYF TGTGCCAGCAGCGTAGGACAGGGGGCGGTCGAGCAGTACTTC
TRBJ2-3 TRBV9 - - CASSVPGGADTQYF TGTGCCAGCAGCGTTCCCGGGGGCGCAGATACGCAGTATTTT
TRBJ2-5 TRBV28 few - CASSPTDTRRGSPQETQYF TGTGCCAGCAGCCCTACCGACACCCGGAGGGGGAGCCCCCAAGAGACCCAGTACTTC
TRBJ2-3 TRBV7-3 - - CASSSQLVPPGDTQYF TGTGCCAGCAGCTCCCAGCTGGTGCCGCCGGGGGATACGCAGTATTTT
TRBJ2-2 TRBV9 - - CASSPYTGELFF TGTGCCAGCAGCCCGTACACCGGGGAGCTGTTTTTT
TRBJ2-3 TRBV29-1 few TRBD2 CSVEAEAGGEADTQYF TGCAGCGTTGAAGCAGAAGCGGGAGGAGAGGCAGATACGCAGTATTTT
TRBJ2-1 TRBV4-1 few - CASSQYNEQFF TGCGCCAGCAGCCAATACAATGAGCAGTTCTTC
TRBJ2-3 TRBV6-5 - TRBD2 CASSPGLAGSDTQYF TGTGCCAGCAGCCCTGGACTAGCGGGTTCAGATACGCAGTATTTT
TRBJ2-1 TRBV7-3 - - CASSATDYNEQFF TGTGCCAGCAGCGCCACTGACTACAATGAGCAGTTCTTC
TRBJ2-2 TRBV7-3 - TRBD2 CASSPIRGGVNTGELFF TGTGCCAGCAGCCCGATTCGTGGGGGGGTGAACACCGGGGAGCTGTTTTTT
TRBJ2-7 TRBV28 - TRBD1 CASSRRTGKNLHEQYF TGTGCCAGCAGCCGTAGGACAGGGAAAAACCTCCACGAGCAGTACTTC
TRBJ2-7 TRBV18 - TRBD1 CASSPVAGGSMKYEQYF TGTGCCAGCTCACCAGTCGCAGGGGGCTCGATGAAATACGAGCAGTACTTC
TRBJ2-2 TRBV11-2 - - CASTPGLGGYTGELFF TGTGCCAGCACCCCCGGGCTTGGGGGCTACACCGGGGAGCTGTTTTTT
TRBJ1-2 TRBV19 - TRBD1 CASSIRDRALAGYTF TGTGCCAGTAGTATCCGGGACAGGGCCCTAGCTGGCTACACCTTC
TRBJ2-1 TRBV6-4 - - CASSAGARANNEQFF TGTGCCAGCAGCGCGGGGGCGAGGGCAAACAATGAGCAGTTCTTC
TRBJ2-2 TRBV27 once - CASSGGFGNTGELFF TGTGCCAGCAGTGGAGGTTTCGGAAACACCGGGGAGCTGTTTTTT
TRBJ2-7 TRBV14 - TRBD1 CASSQRQGAGEQYF TGTGCCAGCAGCCAGAGGCAGGGGGCTGGGGAGCAGTACTTC
TRBJ2-7 TRBV5-1 - - CASSSPSGTDSYEQYF TGCGCCAGCAGCTCCCCATCCGGGACGGACTCCTACGAGCAGTACTTC
TRBJ2-7 TRBV12-5 - - CASGLFEGAHYEQYF TGTGCTAGTGGTTTATTCGAAGGGGCCCACTACGAGCAGTACTTC
TRBJ2-7 TRBV15 once TRBD2 CATSRAGRAEEQYF TGTGCCACCAGCAGAGCCGGGAGGGCGGAGGAGCAGTACTTC
TRBJ2-7 TRBV27 - - CASSLRGAVGYEQYF TGTGCCAGCAGTTTGCGAGGAGCCGTGGGTTACGAGCAGTACTTC
TRBJ2-3 TRBV14 - - CASSPNQAGTQYF TGTGCCAGCAGCCCTAACCAGGCGGGTACGCAGTATTTT
TRBJ2-7 TRBV7-6 - - CASSLGVEGLPSYEQYF TGTGCCAGCAGCTTAGGGGTGGAGGGCCTACCCTCCTACGAGCAGTACTTC
TRBJ2-5 TRBV6-5 - - CASSYGAGVETQYF TGTGCCAGCAGTTACGGGGCAGGGGTAGAGACCCAGTACTTC
TRBJ1-1 TRBV6-4 medium-sized - CASSDRMDTEAFF TGTGCCAGCAGTGATAGGATGGACACTGAAGCTTTCTTT
TRBJ2-2 TRBV25-1 - - CASSEYGGPRGELFF TGTGCCAGCAGTGAATATGGCGGCCCTCGTGGGGAGCTGTTTTTT